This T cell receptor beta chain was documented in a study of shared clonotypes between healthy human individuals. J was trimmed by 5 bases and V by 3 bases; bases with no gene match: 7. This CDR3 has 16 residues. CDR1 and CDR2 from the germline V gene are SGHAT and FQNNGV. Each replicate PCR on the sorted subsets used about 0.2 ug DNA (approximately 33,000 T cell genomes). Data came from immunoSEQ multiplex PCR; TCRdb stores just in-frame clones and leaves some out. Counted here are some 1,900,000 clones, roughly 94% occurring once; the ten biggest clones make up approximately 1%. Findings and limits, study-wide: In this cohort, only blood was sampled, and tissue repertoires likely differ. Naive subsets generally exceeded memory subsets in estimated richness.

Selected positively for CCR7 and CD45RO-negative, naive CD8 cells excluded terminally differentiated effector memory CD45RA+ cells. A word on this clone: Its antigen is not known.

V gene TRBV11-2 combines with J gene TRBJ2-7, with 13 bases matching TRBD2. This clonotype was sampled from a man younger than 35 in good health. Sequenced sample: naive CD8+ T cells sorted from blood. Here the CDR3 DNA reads TGTGCCAGCAGCTTTGAACCGGGACTAGCGGGGCACGAGCAGTACTTC. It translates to CASSFEPGLAGHEQYF.